This T cell receptor (beta chain) appears in the sequencing data of a study of shared clonotypes between healthy human individuals. Study details: A donor's plate count was three for CD4 naive and three for CD4 memory; CD8 naive had two and CD8 memory one.

As handled by the study authors: Sequence data from immunoSEQ were junction-only and lacked quality scores; consequently, filtering differed. Measured with immunoSEQ multiplex PCR; TCRdb has only the in-frame clones, and not every one. The V and J calls and clone size come from that table; D and trimming were worked out from the DNA. Of 2.3 million or so clones in the sample, approximately 93% were seen once. The CDR3 has 18 residues. Per the germline V gene, CDR1 is KGHSH and CDR2 is LQKENI. Trimming pared 4 bases from V and 0 bases from J, leaving 16 bases between. The TCR comes from a man younger than 35 in good health. Some clones in this sample may be carry-over from other donors' samples. J is TRBJ2-6 and V is TRBV18; D tentatively fits TRBD1 or TRBD2 (5 bases each). Sample: naive CD4+ T cells from PBMCs. Subset given: CD45RA+ positively selected. CDR3 amino acids: CASSQSGTAYSGANVLTF. In DNA, the CDR3 is TGTGCCAGCTCACAATCCGGGACGGCATACTCTGGGGCCAACGTCCTGACTTTC.